A single sample is the source of the 32 T cell receptor beta chains below, sequenced in a study of blood T cells in healthy people across ages. Combining a sample-barcoded 5' primer with a J-beta primer mix, a second PCR ran for roughly 6 to 11 cycles. MiXCR, run by TCRdb on the 5' RACE reads, gives a single entry per CDR3 protein. The table has 550,000 to 700,000 distinct CDR3 sequences, about 26% seen once. Specimen: blood. The receptors stem from an older woman in good health.

This clonotype was seen repeatedly, ten times or more. This sequence joins TRBV7-2 and TRBJ2-5; D tentatively reads TRBD1 or TRBD2 (6 bases each). Trimming took 6 bases from V and 5 from J, leaving 13 bases between them. The CDR3 has 13 residues. The V gene's germline CDR1 is SGHTA and CDR2 FQGNSA. This CDR3 is CASSWGARETQYF. The CDR3 nucleotides read TGTGCCAGCAGTTGGGGGGCACGCGAGACCCAGTACTTC.

This clonotype was found a few times. Here the CDR3 DNA reads TGTGCCATCAGTGAGGAGGGCGGGGAGCTGTTTTTT. Translating gives CAISEEGGELFF. This chain joins TRBV10-3 and TRBJ2-2, with D possibly being TRBD2 (5 bases). V was trimmed by 2 bases and J by 7 bases, leaving 5 bases between them. The CDR3 covers 12 residues. In germline, CDR1 is ENHRY, CDR2 SYGVKD.

This clonotype appeared a few times. This chain links TRBV2 with TRBJ1-2; TRBD1 is a possible D gene (6 bases). The CDR3 covers 15 residues. V was pared by 9 bases and J by 7 bases, with 24 bases between. Per germline, CDR1 SNHLY and CDR2 FYNNEI. The CDR3 DNA reads as TGTGCCAGGGAATTGGGGACATCGTTTGGAGCTGGCTACACCTTC. Residues: CARELGTSFGAGYTF.

This clonotype was detected a few times. The rearrangement uses TRBV7-2 and TRBJ2-5; 7 nucleotides agree with TRBD2. The CDR3 consists of 16 residues. CDR1 is SGHTA and CDR2 is FQGNSA in the germline V gene. J was trimmed by 5 bases and V by 5 bases; bases with no gene match: 14. The CDR3 here is CASSRDGLEGIETQYF. CDR3 DNA sequence: TGTGCCAGCAGCCGGGACGGACTAGAAGGGATTGAGACCCAGTACTTC.

This clonotype occurred a few times. This chain connects TRBV20-1 to TRBJ2-1; D is unresolved. With 4 bases removed from V and 12 bases from J, the gap between germline ends came to 16 bases. The CDR3 runs 12 residues. From germline, CDR1 is DFQATT and CDR2 SNEGSKA (reference sequence). For the CDR3, the DNA is TGCAGTGCTACGGCAGCGAGCGATGGGCAGTTCTTC. Encoded protein: CSATAASDGQFF.

The gene calls are TRBV9 and TRBJ2-4, with 8 bases identical to TRBD1. Trimming at V came to 0 bases and at J to 1 base, leaving 0 bases not matched to a gene. CDR1 and CDR2 (germline): SGDLS, YYNGEE. This CDR3 region has 15 residues. The CDR3 reads CASSVGQGAKNIQYF. In DNA form, the CDR3 reads TGTGCCAGCAGCGTAGGACAGGGGGCCAAAAACATTCAGTACTTC.

This chain uses TRBV6-2 or TRBV6-3 with TRBJ1-4; D is perhaps TRBD1 (6 bases). Germline V gives CDR1 MNHEY, CDR2 SVGEGT. This CDR3 contains 13 residues. Trimming removed 0 bases at V and 11 bases at J, with 10 bases between. The CDR3 sequence: CASSYSGQAKLFF. The CDR3 DNA sequence: TGTGCCAGCAGTTACTCGGGACAAGCGAAACTGTTTTTT.

This clonotype was counted between two and nine times. The rearrangement links TRBV4-2 to TRBJ2-5; TRBD1 matches at 7 bases. The CDR3 is 14 amino acids. CDR1 is LGHNA, CDR2 YNFKEQ, per germline. The ends lost 2 bases at V and 5 bases at J; junction bases unmatched: 5. The CDR3 DNA reads as TGTGCCAGCAGCCAATCACAGGGGTTGGAGACCCAGTACTTC. Translated: CASSQSQGLETQYF.

V and J are TRBV11-2 and TRBJ2-7; 9 bases line up with TRBD2. CDR3 length equals 15 residues. The V gene's germline CDR1 is SGHAT and CDR2 FQNNGV. V lost 5 bases to trimming and J lost 7 bases; unmatched junction nucleotides: 12. DNA for the CDR3: TGTGCCAGCAGCGTAACGCGGGGGGGCGTGGAAGAGCAGTACTTC. This sequence encodes CASSVTRGGVEEQYF.

The chain combines TRBV7-9 with TRBJ1-4; 10 positions agree with TRBD1. The germline V gene has CDR1 SEHNR and CDR2 FQNEAQ (reference sequence). The trim removed 5 bases at V and 4 bases at J, leaving 4 bases unmatched. The CDR3 runs to 15 residues. In DNA form, the CDR3 reads TGTGCCAGCAGCCGACAGGGGGCCGGTAATGAAAAACTGTTTTTT. The encoded protein is CASSRQGAGNEKLFF. Using reference TRBV7-9 and TRBJ1-4 for the parts outside the CDR3, the full variable domain is DTGVSQNPRHKITKRGQNVTFRCDPISEHNRLYWYRQTLGQGPEFLTYFQNEAQLEKSRLLSDRFSAERPKGSFSTLEIQRTEQGDSAMYLCASSRQGAGNEKLFFGSGTQLSVL.

This clonotype has just a few counts. The chain joins TRBV12-3 or TRBV12-4 to TRBJ1-1; a possible D gene is TRBD1 (5 bases). The CDR3 runs to 15 residues. The V and J ends lost 0 bases and 5 bases respectively, with 13 bases between them. The CDR3 coding sequence is TGTGCCAGCAGTTTAGCATCGGGGGGAGTAACTGAAGCTTTCTTT. Its translation is CASSLASGGVTEAFF.

The table lists this clonotype with many counts. The chain combines TRBV20-1 with TRBJ2-5, with no clear D. CDR1 and CDR2 (germline): DFQATT, SNEGSKA (reference sequence). Trimming cost V 3 bases and J 4 bases, with 15 bases left between them. This CDR3 spans 14 amino acids. The CDR3: CSARFRYGPETQYF. The DNA of the CDR3 is TGCAGTGCTAGGTTTCGGTATGGCCCAGAGACCCAGTACTTC.

This clonotype was counted only a few times. The chain carries TRBV5-1 and TRBJ1-5, with D unresolved. Trimming stripped 4 bases from V and 5 bases from J, with 16 bases between. CDR1 is SGHRS and CDR2 is YFSETQ in the germline V gene. This CDR3 is 15 amino acids long. The CDR3 is CASSPSVGSDQPQHF. Here the CDR3 DNA reads TGCGCCAGCAGCCCCTCCGTGGGGTCAGATCAGCCCCAGCATTTT. Looking up the rest from reference TRBV5-1 and TRBJ1-5 gives the full variable domain: KAGVTQTPRYLIKTRGQQVTLSCSPISGHRSVSWYQQTPGQGLQFLFEYFSETQRNKGNFPGRFSGRQFSNSRSEMNVSTLELGDSALYLCASSPSVGSDQPQHFGDGTRLSIL.

A few counts support this clonotype. The chain recombines TRBV20-1 with TRBJ1-2, with a weak D call TRBD1 (5 bases). Trimming removed 2 bases at V and 6 bases at J, with 7 bases between. The length of the CDR3 is 11 residues. Germline V gives CDR1 DFQATT, CDR2 SNEGSKA (reference sequence). CDR3 coding DNA: TGCAGTGCTAGATGGGACGATGGCTACACCTTC. It codes for CSARWDDGYTF.

This clonotype was seen a few times. The J gene is TRBJ2-5, the V gene TRBV11-2; TRBD2 might be the D (7 bases). The J call may not be correct, given that the DNA end is closer to TRBJ2-1. The germline gives CDR1 SGHAT, CDR2 FQNNGV. This CDR3 contains 17 residues. CDR3 DNA sequence: TGTGCCAGCAGCCGGGGGTTGGGGGGGGCCGGCGCCCAAGAGCAGTTCTTC. Its translation: CASSRGLGGAGAQEQFF.

The CDR3 DNA is TGTGCCAGCAGTTCCGGGACTAGCGGGGGATTCACAGATACGCAGTATTTT. Translating it yields CASSSGTSGGFTDTQYF. The rearrangement joins TRBV6-5 to TRBJ2-3; 14 nucleotides agree with TRBD2. V trimming: 4 bases; J trimming: 2 bases; junction bases outside the gene matches: 5. In germline, CDR1 is MNHEY, CDR2 SVGAGI. This CDR3 comprises 17 residues.

The J gene is TRBJ2-7, the V gene TRBV9; the D is unclear. The length of the CDR3 is 11 residues. Trimming stripped 1 base from V and 12 bases from J, with 11 bases between. Germline assignment: CDR1 SGDLS and CDR2 YYNGEE. CDR3 sequence reads: CASSVQVWSYF. Written as DNA, the CDR3 is TGTGCCAGCAGCGTACAGGTATGGTCGTACTTC.

This clonotype was found a few times. The chain links TRBV6-6 to TRBJ2-5, with D possibly being TRBD2 (6 bases). The end of the DNA is better explained by TRBJ2-7, so the J call may be wrong. CDR3 length: 13 residues. Germline assignment: CDR1 MNHNY and CDR2 SVGAGI (reference sequence). CDR3 sequence (DNA): TGTGCCAGCAGTTACGGTAGCGGCTACGAGCAGTACTTC. The encoded protein is CASSYGSGYEQYF.

This sequence joins TRBV29-1 and TRBJ1-1; no reliable D call. The CDR3 is 12 amino acids. Trimming took 6 bases from V and 7 from J, leaving 15 bases between them. CDR1 SQVTM and CDR2 ANQGSEA come from the germline V gene. CDR3 nucleotides: TGCAGCGTGGCTTCGGCGGTCGGTGAAGCTTTCTTT. It yields the protein CSVASAVGEAFF.

This clonotype has just a few counts. The genes are TRBV11-1 and TRBJ1-2; D gene uncertain. Germline loops: CDR1 SGHAT, CDR2 FQDESV (reference sequence). This CDR3 region has 13 residues. Between the trimmed V and J ends, which lost 1 base and 6 bases, there was a span of 9 bases. The CDR3 loop is CASSLGSADGYTF. The CDR3 DNA is TGTGCCAGCAGCTTAGGGTCTGCGGATGGCTACACCTTC.

V usage is TRBV28 and J usage is TRBJ1-2; 8 positions match TRBD1. The V gene end was trimmed by 1 base and the J gene end by 5 bases; junction bases not matched to a gene: 6. This CDR3 comprises 15 residues. Per the germline V gene, CDR1 is MDHEN and CDR2 is SYDVKM. Written as DNA, the CDR3 is TGTGCCAGCAGTTTATCAGGGGGCAGAGGTTATGGCTACACCTTC. Amino acid sequence: CASSLSGGRGYGYTF.

This clonotype was seen more than once but under ten times. J is TRBJ1-2 and V is TRBV4-1, with TRBD1 as a possible D gene (5 bases). This CDR3 is built from 12 residues. Germline loops: CDR1 MGHRA, CDR2 YSYEKL. V gave up 4 bases and J gave up 8 bases, with 11 bases separating them. The CDR3 region has the DNA TGCGCCAGCAGCCCTTTTGGGGGAGGCTACACCTTC. Protein sequence: CASSPFGGGYTF.

For this clonotype: Mismatch with germline at one junction end may stem from a read error. The chain is built from TRBV19 and TRBJ1-1, with TRBD1 as a possible D gene (5 bases). The CDR3 runs to 15 residues. The V gene's germline CDR1 is LNHDA and CDR2 SQIVND (reference sequence). The CDR3 nucleotides are TGTGCCAGCAGTATACGGCGACAGATCAGGACTGAAGCTTTCTTT. It is translated as CASSIRRQIRTEAFF.

The V gene is TRBV5-1, the J gene TRBJ2-3, with TRBD2 matching over 7 bases. The CDR3 is made up of 18 amino acids. Looked up from germline, CDR1 is SGHRS and CDR2 is YFSETQ. J gave up 0 bases and V 0 bases, and 10 bases lay outside the gene matches. The CDR3 is CASSLAWGSGASTDTQYF. The CDR3 DNA reads TGCGCCAGCAGCTTGGCCTGGGGGAGCGGGGCTAGCACAGATACGCAGTATTTT.

The rearrangement uses TRBV30 and TRBJ1-3; D uncertain. Germline values: CDR1 GTSNPN, CDR2 SVGIG (reference sequence). There are 11 residues in the CDR3. V shed 4 bases and J shed 9 bases, with 10 bases lying between them. The chain's CDR3 is CAWNRESTIYF. The CDR3 DNA is TGTGCCTGGAATAGAGAATCCACCATATATTTT.

The rearrangement uses TRBV12-3 or TRBV12-4 and TRBJ2-5; 14 bases map to TRBD2. The CDR3 is 17 residues long. Losses at the gene ends were 4 bases for V and 5 bases for J; bases not matched to a gene: 9. For the CDR3, the DNA is TGTGCCAGCAGTTCCTGGACTAGCGGGGGGCCACGGGAGACCCAGTACTTC. Its protein is CASSSWTSGGPRETQYF.

The chain uses TRBV19 and TRBJ2-5; tentatively, D is TRBD1 or TRBD2 (6 bases each). The V gene lost 6 bases and the J gene lost 6 bases, with 17 bases spanning the gap. Germline V CDR1 and CDR2: LNHDA, SQIVND (reference sequence). This CDR3 contains 14 residues. The CDR3 nucleotides read TGTGCCAGTAGATGGGGGGCGAATACAAAGACCCAGTACTTC. This codes for CASRWGANTKTQYF.

CDR3 coding DNA: TGTGCCACCAGCAGAGCAGGGTTCGGCAATCAGCCCCAGCATTTT. Translated: CATSRAGFGNQPQHF. The rearrangement uses TRBV15 and TRBJ1-5; tentative D call: TRBD1 (5 bases). V was cut by 1 base and J by 2 bases, with 9 bases left in between. Germline V lookup: CDR1 LNHNV, CDR2 YYDKDF (reference sequence). The CDR3 is made up of 15 amino acids.

This clonotype has more than one count but fewer than ten. The rearrangement joins TRBV7-2 to TRBJ2-3; the match to TRBD2 covers 7 bases. The CDR3 covers 16 residues. Looked up from germline, CDR1 is SGHTA and CDR2 is FQGNSA. J lost 5 bases, V lost 3 bases, and 11 bases had no gene match. CDR3 sequence reads: CASSFNPAGWKDTQYF. CDR3 DNA sequence: TGTGCCAGCAGCTTCAATCCAGCGGGGTGGAAAGATACGCAGTATTTT.

This clonotype was counted a single time. The chain carries TRBV29-1 and TRBJ2-1, with TRBD1 matching 8 bases. V trimming: 3 bases; J trimming: 4 bases; junction bases outside the gene matches: 8. The germline V gene encodes CDR1 SQVTM and CDR2 ANQGSEA. CDR3 length equals 15 residues. The CDR3 DNA is TGCAGCGTTGATCCTACCGACAGGGGTTACAATGAGCAGTTCTTC. It translates to CSVDPTDRGYNEQFF.

This clonotype was counted a few times. The chain recombines TRBV6-2 or TRBV6-3 with TRBJ2-5, with TRBD2 matching 14 bases. Trimming took 6 bases from V and 2 from J; bases not matched to a gene: 14. The CDR3 contains 19 residues. Germline CDR1 MNHEY, CDR2 SVGEGT. The CDR3 region has the DNA TGTGCCAGCAGCCTATTACCGGGACTAGCGGGGGTAGGGCAAGAGACCCAGTACTTC. Translated, it gives CASSLLPGLAGVGQETQYF.

This clonotype was detected only once. The chain carries TRBV20-1 and TRBJ1-3; TRBD1 matches at 8 bases. From germline, CDR1 is DFQATT and CDR2 SNEGSKA (reference sequence). Trimming removed 2 bases from V and 4 bases from J; junction bases left unmatched: 7. The CDR3 runs to 15 residues. CDR3 in amino acids: CSARPPGTGGNTIYF. DNA for the CDR3: TGCAGTGCTAGACCCCCTGGGACAGGCGGAAACACCATATATTTT.